This T cell receptor beta chain comes out of a study of blood T cell repertoires in COVID-19. Study at large: The cDNA or gDNA used as material had been derived from T cells, B-cell-depleted T cells, or PBMCs.

Details on this clone: The junction shows a germline mismatch at one end, possibly a read error.

CDR1 and CDR2 (germline): SGHNT, YYREEE (reference sequence). The CDR3 has 11 amino acids. Method: immunoSEQ multiplex PCR; TCRdb's copy keeps in-frame clones and lacks some. The sample carries 430,000 or so clones, 85% to 90% recorded once. The source material was peripheral blood. The clonotype comes from a man aged 18 to 29 with COVID-19, enrolled during active disease. The chain couples TRBV5-4 to TRBJ2-3; D is perhaps TRBD2 (6 bases). CDR3 bases: TGTGCCAGCAGTACGGCTATGGACTACCGTTTT. Encoded protein: CASSTAMDYRF.